One T cell receptor (beta chain) is described in this entry. Its target is unknown. The sample comes from a study of cytomegalovirus exposure and HLA in healthy donors. Regarding the study as a whole: Upon later analysis, TCR association rates were observed to vary by HLA locus, being highest for DRB1 and lowest for HLA-C. HLA restriction was apparent for most CMV-associated TCR beta chains in a later analysis. Per a later analysis, about 18,000 TCR beta sequences showed association with HLA alleles at 0.05 false discovery rate.

The primer mix had 60 Vbeta and 13 Jbeta primers. The data were produced by immunoSEQ multiplex PCR, yet TCRdb's version contains in-frame clones alone and is incomplete. The sample includes roughly 120,000 clones, roughly 79% of them seen just once. The CDR3 loop spans 14 amino acids. Germline-derived CDR1 and CDR2 are MGHRA and YSYEKL. V lost 8 bases and J 1 base, leaving 14 bases between the germline ends. Sequencing was performed on PBMCs. The TCR was taken from a woman between 40 and 55 years old in good health and CMV-seronegative. The J gene is TRBJ1-1, the V gene TRBV4-1; perhaps TRBD1 as D (5 bases). The CDR3 protein is CASRLDIKNTEAFF. The CDR3 coding sequence is TGCGCCAGCCGACTGGACATAAAGAACACTGAAGCTTTCTTT.